These 7 T cell receptor beta chains originate from one sample sequenced in a study of CD8 T cells in Susac syndrome. The RNA, roughly 0.5 to 1 ug, was put through reverse transcription using random hexamers. TCRdb called the immunoSEQ multiplex PCR reads again in MiXCR, with one record for every CDR3 protein. Of about 140,000 distinct CDR3 sequences in the sample, around 93% were seen once. The sample taken for sequencing was CD4+ T cells from PBMCs. Source of these receptors: a human donor with Susac syndrome.

The chain carries TRBV29-1 and TRBJ1-2, with 8 bases that match TRBD1. This CDR3 region has 12 residues. Looked up from germline, CDR1 is SQVTM and CDR2 is ANQGSEA. V lost 7 bases, J lost 5 bases, and 6 bases stayed unmatched. CDR3 in DNA: TGCAGCGCCGAGGACAGGGCATATGGCTACACCTTC. It translates to CSAEDRAYGYTF.

The count of this clonotype is one. V gene TRBV20-1 combines with J gene TRBJ2-1; D gene ambiguous. This CDR3 region has 14 residues. The V end was cut by 6 bases, the J end by 11 bases, with 23 bases between. Germline V CDR1 and CDR2: DFQATT, SNEGSKA (reference sequence). CDR3 in DNA: TGCAGTGCCCCCCTCTCCTTCGGTCAGTTTAAGCAGTTCTTC. It yields the protein CSAPLSFGQFKQFF.

V and J are TRBV20-1 and TRBJ2-5, with D hard to call. The CDR3 contains 14 residues. Trimming removed 3 bases from V and 1 base from J, with 12 bases in between. Germline V gene lookup returns CDR1 DFQATT and CDR2 SNEGSKA (reference sequence). CDR3 nucleotides: TGCAGTGCTAGTCAGGTTGGGGTCCAAGAGACCCAGTACTTC. Amino acids: CSASQVGVQETQYF.

The rearrangement joins TRBV4-3 to TRBJ2-5, with TRBD2 as a possible D gene (7 bases). The length of the CDR3 is 16 residues. The germline V gene has CDR1 LGHNA and CDR2 YSLEER. V was shortened by 0 bases and J by 4 bases, with 15 bases between the two germline ends. The CDR3 sequence: CASSQDAGAGGETQYF. The CDR3 DNA reads TGCGCCAGCAGCCAAGATGCGGGGGCAGGCGGAGAGACCCAGTACTTC.

This clonotype has more than one count but fewer than ten. The chain joins TRBV18 to TRBJ2-5; D not certain. This CDR3 comprises 12 residues. Germline CDR1 KGHSH, CDR2 LQKENI. The V and J ends lost 4 bases and 2 bases respectively, with 5 bases between them. CDR3 region: CASSRAQETQYF. In DNA, the CDR3 is TGTGCCAGCTCACGGGCTCAAGAGACCCAGTACTTC.

The chain uses TRBV4-3 and TRBJ2-3; no clear D gene. The germline V and J ends were trimmed by 3 bases and 0 bases, with 10 bases remaining between them. This CDR3 comprises 15 residues. Per germline, CDR1 LGHNA and CDR2 YSLEER. The CDR3 loop reads CASSQGRGSTDTQYF. The CDR3 DNA is TGCGCCAGCAGCCAGGGCCGCGGCAGCACAGATACGCAGTATTTT.

The chain combines TRBV9 with TRBJ2-1; 8 nucleotides agree with TRBD1. The germline gives CDR1 SGDLS, CDR2 YYNGEE. There are 15 residues in the CDR3. Trimming cost V 0 bases and J 8 bases; bases outside gene matches: 7. The CDR3 spells CASSVAPDRVDEQFF. DNA of the CDR3: TGTGCCAGCAGCGTAGCGCCGGACAGGGTCGATGAGCAGTTCTTC.